This record concerns one T cell receptor (beta chain) sequence. Its cognate antigen is unknown. Use of 60 Vbeta and 13 Jbeta primers characterized the PCR. In the source study's methods: There were around 77 million unique TCR beta chains by a later count, and approximately 11 million of them were shared. Generated by immunoSEQ multiplex PCR, the TCRdb table keeps only in-frame clones and is missing some. That table is the source of V, J and clone size, and D and trimming were worked out from the DNA. The sample includes over 200,000 clones, over 65% of them seen just once. Germline CDR1 is SGHTA and CDR2 is FQGNSA. The V end lost 5 bases, the J end lost 4 bases, and 13 bases lay between the germline ends. The CDR3 is 14 residues long. The entry originates in a study of cytomegalovirus exposure and HLA in healthy donors. Study-wide findings and caveats: Clonal expansion was found to be greater in HLA-associated TCR beta chains than in equally common others in a later analysis.

The TCR was taken from a woman in her fifties or sixties in good health and CMV-seropositive. Sequencing was performed on PBMCs. The chain joins TRBV7-2 to TRBJ2-3; the D gene is possibly TRBD1 (8 bases). The CDR3, as DNA: TGTGCCAGCAGCGCTACAGGGGGGGCAGATACGCAGTATTTT. It encodes CASSATGGADTQYF.